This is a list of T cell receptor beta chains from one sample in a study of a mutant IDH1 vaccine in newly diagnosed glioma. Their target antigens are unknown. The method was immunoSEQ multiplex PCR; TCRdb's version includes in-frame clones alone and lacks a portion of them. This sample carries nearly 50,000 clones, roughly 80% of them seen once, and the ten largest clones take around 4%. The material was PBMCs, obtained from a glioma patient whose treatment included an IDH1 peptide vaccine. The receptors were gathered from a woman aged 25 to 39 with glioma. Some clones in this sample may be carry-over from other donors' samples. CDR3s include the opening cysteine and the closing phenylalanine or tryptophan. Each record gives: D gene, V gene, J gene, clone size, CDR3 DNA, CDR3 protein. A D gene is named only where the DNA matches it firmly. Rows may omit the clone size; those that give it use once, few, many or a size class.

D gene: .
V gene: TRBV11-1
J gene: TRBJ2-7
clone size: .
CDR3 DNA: TGTGCCAGCAGCTCCGTGGGTGCCGAGCAGTACTTC
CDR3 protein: CASSSVGAEQYF

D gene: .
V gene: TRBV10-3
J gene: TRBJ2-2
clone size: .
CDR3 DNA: TGTGCCGCAATAGGAAACACCGGGGAGCTGTTTTTT
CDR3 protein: CAAIGNTGELFF

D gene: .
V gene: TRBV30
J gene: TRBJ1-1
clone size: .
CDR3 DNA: TGTGCCTGGAGTAATGGGGTTGAAGCTTTCTTT
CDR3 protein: CAWSNGVEAFF

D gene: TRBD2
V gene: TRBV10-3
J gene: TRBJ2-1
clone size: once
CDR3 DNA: TGTGCCATCAGTGACCCCGGGACTAGTGAATACAATGAGCAGTTCTTC
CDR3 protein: CAISDPGTSEYNEQFF

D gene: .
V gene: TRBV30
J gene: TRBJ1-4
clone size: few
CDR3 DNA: TGTGCCTGGACGAGGGGAACTAATGAAAAACTGTTTTTT
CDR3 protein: CAWTRGTNEKLFF

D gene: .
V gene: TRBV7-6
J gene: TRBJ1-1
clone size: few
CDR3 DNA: TGTGCCAGCAGCTTAGGGGGGGTGAACACTGAAGCTTTCTTT
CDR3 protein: CASSLGGVNTEAFF

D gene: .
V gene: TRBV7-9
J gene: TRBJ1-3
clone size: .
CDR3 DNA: TGTGCCAGCAGCTTAATGGGACGCTCTGGAAACACCATATATTTT
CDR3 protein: CASSLMGRSGNTIYF

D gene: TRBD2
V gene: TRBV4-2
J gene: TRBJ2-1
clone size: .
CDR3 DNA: TGTGCCAGCAGCCAAGATAAGGGACTAGCTGTGTTCTTC
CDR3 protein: CASSQDKGLAVFF

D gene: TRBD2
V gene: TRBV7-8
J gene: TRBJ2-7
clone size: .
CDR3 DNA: TGTGCCAGCAGCCCGAGCGGGGGGTACGAGCAGTACTTC
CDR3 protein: CASSPSGGYEQYF

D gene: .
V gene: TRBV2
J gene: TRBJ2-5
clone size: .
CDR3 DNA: TGTGCCAGCAGTCTTCAAGAGACCCAGTACTTC
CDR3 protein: CASSLQETQYF

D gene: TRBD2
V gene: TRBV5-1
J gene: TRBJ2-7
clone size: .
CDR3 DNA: TGCGCCAGCAGCATCGGGGGGGTTGGCTACGAGCAGTACTTC
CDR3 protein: CASSIGGVGYEQYF

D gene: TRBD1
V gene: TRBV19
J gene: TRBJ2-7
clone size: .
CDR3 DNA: TGTGCCAGTAGCAAGACGGACAGGGAGAGGGACGAGCAGTACTTC
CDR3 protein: CASSKTDRERDEQYF

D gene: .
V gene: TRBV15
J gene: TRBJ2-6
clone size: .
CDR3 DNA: TGTGCCACCCGACCTCGGGTCAGCTTCTCTGGGGCCAACGTCCTGACTTTC
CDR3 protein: CATRPRVSFSGANVLTF

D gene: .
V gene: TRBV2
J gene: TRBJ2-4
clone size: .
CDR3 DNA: TGTGCCAGCGGCCCGACGGTAGCCAAAAACATTCAGTACTTC
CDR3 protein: CASGPTVAKNIQYF

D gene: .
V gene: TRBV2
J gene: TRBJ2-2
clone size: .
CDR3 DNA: TGTGCCAGCAGTGGACCAACTGACGGTGGGGTGCACTACACCGGGGAGCTGTTTTTT
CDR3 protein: CASSGPTDGGVHYTGELFF

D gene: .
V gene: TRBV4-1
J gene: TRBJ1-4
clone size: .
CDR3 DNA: TGCGCCAGCAGCCAAAACCCAGGGGTAGGTGAAAAACTGTTTTTT
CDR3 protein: CASSQNPGVGEKLFF

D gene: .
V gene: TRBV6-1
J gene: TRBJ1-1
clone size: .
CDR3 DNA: TGTGCCAGCAGGAGGGGGAACACTGAAGCTTTCTTT
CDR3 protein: CASRRGNTEAFF

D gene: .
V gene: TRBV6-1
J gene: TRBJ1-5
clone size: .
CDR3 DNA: TGTGCCAGCAGTGATACGGGATGGCCCCAGCATTTT
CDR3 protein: CASSDTGWPQHF

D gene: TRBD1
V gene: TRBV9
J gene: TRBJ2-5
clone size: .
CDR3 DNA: TGTGCCAGCAGCCCCGCCGCAGGGGGCTGGGAGACCCAGTACTTC
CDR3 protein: CASSPAAGGWETQYF

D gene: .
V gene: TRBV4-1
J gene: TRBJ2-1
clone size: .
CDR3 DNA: TGCGCCAGCAGCCAATCATTAGGAGGCGGGCCGGAGTTCTTC
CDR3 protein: CASSQSLGGGPEFF

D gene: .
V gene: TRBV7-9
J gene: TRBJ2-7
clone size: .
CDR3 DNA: TGTGCCAGCAGCTTCGGTGAGTGGCCCGAGCAGTACTTC
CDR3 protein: CASSFGEWPEQYF

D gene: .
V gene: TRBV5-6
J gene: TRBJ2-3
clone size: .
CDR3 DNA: TGTGCCAGCAGCCCCCCTAGCGCCACAGATACGCAGTATTTT
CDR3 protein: CASSPPSATDTQYF

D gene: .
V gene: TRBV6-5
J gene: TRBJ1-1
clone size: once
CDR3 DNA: TGTGCCAGCAGTTCCGGGGGGGGCCACACTGAGGCTTTCTTT
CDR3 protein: CASSSGGGHTEAFF

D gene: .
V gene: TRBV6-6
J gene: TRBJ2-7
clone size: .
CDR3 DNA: TGTGCCAGCAGTTACTGGGCCGGGACGGGTTCCTACGAGCAGTACTTC
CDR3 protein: CASSYWAGTGSYEQYF

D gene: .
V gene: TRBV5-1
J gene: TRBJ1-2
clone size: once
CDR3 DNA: TGCGCCAGCAGCTCGGATGGGGGACGGAACTATGGCTACACCTTC
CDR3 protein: CASSSDGGRNYGYTF

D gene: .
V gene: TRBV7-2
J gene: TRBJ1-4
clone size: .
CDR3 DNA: TGTGCCAGCAGCCCCCCGGGCAGGGATGGGGAAAAACTGTTTTTT
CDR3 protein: CASSPPGRDGEKLFF

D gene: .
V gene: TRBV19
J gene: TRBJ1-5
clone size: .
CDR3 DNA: TGTGCCAGTAGCCGAGGGCCGGGTCCGGGGCCCCAGCATTTT
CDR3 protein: CASSRGPGPGPQHF

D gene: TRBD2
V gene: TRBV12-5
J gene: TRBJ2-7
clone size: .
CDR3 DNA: TGTGCTAGTGGTTTGGTACGCGGGGGGTCCTACGAGCAGTACTTC
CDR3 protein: CASGLVRGGSYEQYF

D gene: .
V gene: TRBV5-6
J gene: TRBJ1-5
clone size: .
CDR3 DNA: TGTGCCAGCAGCTTGGGGGGGGCAGGACAGCCCCAGCATTTT
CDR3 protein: CASSLGGAGQPQHF

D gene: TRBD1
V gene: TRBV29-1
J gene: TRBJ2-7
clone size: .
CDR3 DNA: TGCAGCGCCGCCGTGACAGGGCCGGACGAGCAGTACTTC
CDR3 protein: CSAAVTGPDEQYF

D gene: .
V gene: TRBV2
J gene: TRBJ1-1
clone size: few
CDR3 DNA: TGTGCCAGCAGTGAAGATTGGGAGGGCCGGGATAGAGCTTTCTTT
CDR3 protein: CASSEDWEGRDRAFF

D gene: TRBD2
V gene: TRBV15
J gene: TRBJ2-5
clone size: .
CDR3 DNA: TGTGCCACCAGCGACCCGGGACTAGCGGGATGGGATGAGACCCAGTACTTC
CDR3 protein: CATSDPGLAGWDETQYF